This note documents a single T cell receptor (beta chain) sequence. Clones were read by immunoSEQ multiplex PCR, and TCRdb kept only the in-frame ones, dropping some. The sample has fewer than 400,000 clones, 60% to 80% seen once. This record belongs to a study of cytotoxic CD8 clonotypes in ibrutinib-treated CLL. Study-wide context: Overall, some 24 responses were partial and 2 complete; following median 68 months, around 15 patients stayed remitted and about 12 progressed.

Germline V gives CDR1 SGHAT, CDR2 FQNNGV. V was clipped by 5 bases and J by 4 bases; unmatched bases: 4. CDR3 size: 14 residues. V is TRBV11-2 and J is TRBJ1-2, with 10 nucleotides matching TRBD1. The source is a human donor with chronic lymphocytic leukemia. Sequencing was performed on PBMCs, taken after 36 months of ibrutinib treatment. CDR3 protein: CASSPTGGAYGYTF. CDR3 nucleotides: TGTGCCAGCAGCCCGACAGGGGGCGCCTATGGCTACACCTTC.